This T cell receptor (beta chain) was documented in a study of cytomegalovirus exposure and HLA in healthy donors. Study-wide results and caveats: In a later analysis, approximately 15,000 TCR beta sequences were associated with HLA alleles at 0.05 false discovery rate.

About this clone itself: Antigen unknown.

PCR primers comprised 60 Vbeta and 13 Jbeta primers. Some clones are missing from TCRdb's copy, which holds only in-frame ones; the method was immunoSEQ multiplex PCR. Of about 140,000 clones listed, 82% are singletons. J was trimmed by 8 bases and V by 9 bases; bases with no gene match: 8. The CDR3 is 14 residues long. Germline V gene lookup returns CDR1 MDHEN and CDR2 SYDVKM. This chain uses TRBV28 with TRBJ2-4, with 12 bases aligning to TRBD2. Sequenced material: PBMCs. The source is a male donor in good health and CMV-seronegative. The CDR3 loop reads CASLAGGPRDIQYF. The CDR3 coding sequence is TGTGCCAGTCTAGCGGGAGGGCCCAGAGACATTCAGTACTTC.